The 5 T cell receptor beta chains presented below share a single source sample, sequenced in a study of beta chain features in type 1 diabetes. Which antigens these TCRs recognize remains unknown. What was sequenced were expressed TCRB transcripts, since all of the isolated RNA had been reverse transcribed. Profiled with immunoSEQ multiplex PCR; TCRdb holds only in-frame clones, not every one. The table has about 650,000 clones, around 12% seen once. General study findings and limits: Among all four CD4+ subsets, Type 1 diabetes patients had TCRB CDR3s that were moderately but significantly shorter.

The sample was naive CD4+ T cells from blood. The receptor set was obtained from a man between 25 and 39 years old with type 1 diabetes.

This clone was observed a few times. V gene TRBV6-5 combines with J gene TRBJ2-1; D not resolved. Looked up from germline, CDR1 is MNHEY and CDR2 is SVGAGI. V lost 2 bases and J lost 1, with 9 bases in between. The CDR3 has 15 amino acids. CDR3 sequence (DNA): TGTGCCAGCAGTTACGGGCGGACGTCCTACAATGAGCAGTTCTTC. It codes for CASSYGRTSYNEQFF.

The chain recombines TRBV5-6 with TRBJ2-3; no reliable D call. The germline V gene encodes CDR1 SGHDT and CDR2 YYEEEE. Deletions cut 5 bases from V and 4 bases from J, with 17 bases between. The CDR3 is 15 residues long. The CDR3 protein is CASRSLGISADTQYF. The CDR3, as DNA: TGTGCCAGCAGATCCCTGGGGATTTCTGCAGATACGCAGTATTTT.

V usage is TRBV11-2 and J usage is TRBJ2-6; D is unresolved. The ends were cut back, 2 bases at V and 0 bases at J, with 11 bases in the middle. The CDR3 length is 17 residues. Germline V gene sequence: CDR1 SGHAT, CDR2 FQNNGV. CDR3 nucleotide sequence: TGTGCCAGCAGCTTACCCTATCTAGGCTCTGGGGCCAACGTCCTGACTTTC. This sequence encodes CASSLPYLGSGANVLTF.

This clone has a handful of counts. This sequence joins TRBV10-3 and TRBJ2-7; TRBD2 is a possible D gene (7 bases). CDR3 size: 14 residues. V was clipped by 7 bases and J by 1 base, with 14 bases between them. Germline-derived CDR1 and CDR2 are ENHRY and SYGVKD. The DNA of the CDR3 is TGTGCCATCACCGAGGGGAGGGGGTCCTACGAGCAGTACTTC. Amino acid sequence: CAITEGRGSYEQYF.

The V gene is TRBV30, the J gene TRBJ1-2, with TRBD1 matching 11 bases. V lost 7 bases, J lost 0 bases, and 7 bases stayed unmatched. CDR1 is GTSNPN, CDR2 SVGIG, per germline (reference sequence). The CDR3 covers 15 residues. The CDR3 protein is CASGTGGIANYGYTF. For the CDR3, the DNA is TGTGCCTCGGGGACAGGGGGGATCGCTAACTATGGCTACACCTTC. Full variable domain (remainder filled in from reference TRBV30 and TRBJ1-2): SQTIHQWPATLVQPVGSPLSLECTVEGTSNPNLYWYRQAAGRGLQLLFYSVGIGQISSEVPQNLSASRPQDRQFILSSKKLLLSDSGFYLCASGTGGIANYGYTFGSGTRLTVV.